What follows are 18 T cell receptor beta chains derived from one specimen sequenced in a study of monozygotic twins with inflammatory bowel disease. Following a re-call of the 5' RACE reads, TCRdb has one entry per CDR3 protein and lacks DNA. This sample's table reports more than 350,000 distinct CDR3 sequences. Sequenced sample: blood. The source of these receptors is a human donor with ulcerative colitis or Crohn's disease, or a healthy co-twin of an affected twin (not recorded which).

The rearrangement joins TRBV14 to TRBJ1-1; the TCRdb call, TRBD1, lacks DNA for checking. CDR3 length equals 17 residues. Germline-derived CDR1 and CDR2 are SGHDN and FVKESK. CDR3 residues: CASSQDVRRGGDTEAFF.

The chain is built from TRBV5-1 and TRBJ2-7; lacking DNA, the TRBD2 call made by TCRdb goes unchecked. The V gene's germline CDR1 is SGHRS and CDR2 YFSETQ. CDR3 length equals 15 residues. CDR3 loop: CASSWGTSGSSEQYF.

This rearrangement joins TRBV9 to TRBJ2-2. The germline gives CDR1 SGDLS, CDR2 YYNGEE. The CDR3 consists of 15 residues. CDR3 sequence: CASSVGSIVTGELFF. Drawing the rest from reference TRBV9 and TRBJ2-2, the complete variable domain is DSGVTQTPKHLITATGQRVTLRCSPRSGDLSVYWYQQSLDQGLQFLIQYYNGEERAKGNILERFSAQQFPDLHSELNLSSLELGDSALYFCASSVGSIVTGELFFGEGSRLTVL.

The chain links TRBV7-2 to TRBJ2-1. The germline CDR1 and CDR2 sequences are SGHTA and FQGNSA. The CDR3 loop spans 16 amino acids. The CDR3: CASSLVSGSPTTEQFF.

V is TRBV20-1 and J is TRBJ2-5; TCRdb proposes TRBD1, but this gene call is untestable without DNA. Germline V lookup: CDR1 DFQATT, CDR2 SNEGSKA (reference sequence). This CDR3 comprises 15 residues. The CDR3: CSASIYRDSQETQYF.

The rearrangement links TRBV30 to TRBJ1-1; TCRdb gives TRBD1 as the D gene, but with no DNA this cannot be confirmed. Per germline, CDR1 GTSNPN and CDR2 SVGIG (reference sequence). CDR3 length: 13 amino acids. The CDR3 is CAWTRAANTEAFF.

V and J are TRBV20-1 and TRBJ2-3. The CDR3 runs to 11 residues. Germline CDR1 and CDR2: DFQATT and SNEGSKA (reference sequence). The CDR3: CSAVFTDTQYF.

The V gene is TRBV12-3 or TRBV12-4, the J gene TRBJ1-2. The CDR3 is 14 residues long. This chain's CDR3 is CASSSEGSGYGYTF.

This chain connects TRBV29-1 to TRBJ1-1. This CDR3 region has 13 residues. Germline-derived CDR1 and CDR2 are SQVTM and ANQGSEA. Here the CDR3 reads CSVGAEKNTEAFF.

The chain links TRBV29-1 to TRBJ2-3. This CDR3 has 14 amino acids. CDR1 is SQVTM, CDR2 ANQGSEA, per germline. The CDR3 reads CSVEDSASTDTQYF.

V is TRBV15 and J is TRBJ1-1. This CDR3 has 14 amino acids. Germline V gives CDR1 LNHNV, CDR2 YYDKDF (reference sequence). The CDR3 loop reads CATAWDLQNTEAFF.

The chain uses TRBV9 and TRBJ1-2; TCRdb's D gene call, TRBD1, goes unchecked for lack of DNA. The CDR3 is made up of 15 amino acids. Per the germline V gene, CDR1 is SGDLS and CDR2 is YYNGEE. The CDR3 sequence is CASSVALGGAYGYTF.

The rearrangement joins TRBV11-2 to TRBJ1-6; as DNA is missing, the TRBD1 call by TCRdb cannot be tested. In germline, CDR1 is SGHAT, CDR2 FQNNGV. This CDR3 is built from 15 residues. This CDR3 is CASSGAGTGQSPLHF.

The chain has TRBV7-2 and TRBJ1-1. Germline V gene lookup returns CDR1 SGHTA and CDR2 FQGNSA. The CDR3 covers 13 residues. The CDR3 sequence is CASSLYMNTEAFF.

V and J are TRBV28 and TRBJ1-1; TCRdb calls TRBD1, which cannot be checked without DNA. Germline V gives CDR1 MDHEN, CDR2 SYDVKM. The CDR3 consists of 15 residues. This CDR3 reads CASSPTGVDDTEAFF.

The CDR3: CASSPGVLAGNEQFF. V and J are TRBV18 and TRBJ2-1; with no DNA, the TCRdb D assignment of TRBD2 cannot be verified. Germline loops: CDR1 KGHSH, CDR2 LQKENI. The CDR3 runs 15 residues. The whole variable domain, filled in from reference TRBV18 and TRBJ2-1, reads NAGVMQNPRHLVRRRGQEARLRCSPMKGHSHVYWYRQLPEEGLKFMVYLQKENIIDESGMPKERFSAEFPKEGPSILRIQQVVRGDSAAYFCASSPGVLAGNEQFFGPGTRLTVL.

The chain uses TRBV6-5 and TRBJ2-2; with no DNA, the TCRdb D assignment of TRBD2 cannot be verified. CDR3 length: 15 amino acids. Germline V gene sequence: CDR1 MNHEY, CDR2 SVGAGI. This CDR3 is CASSLGGRAIGELFF.

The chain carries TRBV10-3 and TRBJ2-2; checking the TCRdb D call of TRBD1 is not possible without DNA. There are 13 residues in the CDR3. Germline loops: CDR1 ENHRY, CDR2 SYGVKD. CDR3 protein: CGHRGQDTGELFF.